This T cell receptor beta chain was captured in a study of a mutant IDH1 vaccine in newly diagnosed glioma (dated by TCRdb to the early 2020s). A note on the overall study: Vaccination started 4-6 weeks after radiotherapy alone, or was given together with temozolomide cycles in the groups whose treatment included chemotherapy. The roughly 30 treated patients were roughly 62% male and roughly 40% female, with a mean age of roughly 42 years. Prior to enrollment, patients had been given standard therapy consisting of radiotherapy alone, temozolomide alone, or radiochemotherapy with temozolomide, with the combination given to most patients. The week-35 safety follow-up took place at visit V12, and the week-47 end of study took place at visit V13. Six visits were used for peripheral blood collection: V03 (baseline), V05, V07, V10, V12 and V13. Longitudinal TCRB deep sequencing was done for 20 to 25 treated patients, wherever samples were available for exploratory analyses. Study-wide conclusions, independent of this receptor: Pseudoprogression seemed to be unrelated to changes in the top peripheral T cell clonotypes found by TCRB sequencing. It was noted by the authors that analyses of patient blood samples could not be reproduced owing to sample limitations. Across multiple MHC alleles, vaccine-induced immune responses were seen in just over 90% of patients. PBMC samples for TCRB deep sequencing were selected based on availability.

As to this clone: This clone's antigen is unknown. Base qualities are not recorded, but no much larger clone differs from it by a single base.

Interpreted using the paper, the time point label stands for: week 35, safety follow-up. Each vaccine dose, consisting of 300 ug of a 20-mer mutant IDH1 peptide in Montanide, was administered subcutaneously with topical imiquimod. Patients received eight vaccinations in weeks 1, 3, 5, 7, 11, 15, 19 and 23, corresponding to visits V03 through V10. Newly diagnosed WHO grade 3 or 4 IDH1-mutant astrocytomas showing loss of nuclear ATRX were present in the donors. The samples were drawn from NOA16, a multicentre, single-arm, open-label phase I trial in Germany that tested a mutant IDH1 peptide vaccine in humans for the first time. Genomic DNA for TCRB sequencing was extracted from EDTA blood using the DNeasy Blood and Tissue Kit. Trimming takes 8 bases from V and 3 bases from J, and the germline ends sit 16 bases apart. From the cysteine through the phenylalanine, the CDR3 covers 14 amino acids. Solely the CDR3 DNA is kept, with 42 bases framed from the first base. CDR1 ENHRY and CDR2 SYGVKD are derived from the germline V gene.

The library was obtained by the immunoSEQ multiplex PCR assay. Following the manufacturer's protocol, the hsTCRB Kit was used to amplify rearranged TCR beta chain sequences. An Illumina MiSeq was used to sequence the TCRB libraries. Per the authors' processing: The proprietary platform of the kit vendor was used for demultiplexing, trimming and gene mapping. In its TCRdb copy, this immuneACCESS table keeps in-frame sequences only and misses some clones. Where compared with another copy, unresolved V genes explain less than half of these, and the others have no known cause. The DNA was the basis for D and trimming; V, J and clone size are from that table. This sample is represented by about 69,000 clones; 70% to 90% of them were singletons. Clones ranked in the top ten supply approximately 2% of the sample.

The source material was PBMCs, sampled from a glioma patient whose treatment included an IDH1 peptide vaccine. This TCR came from a man aged 30 to 39 with glioma. The chain joins TRBV10-3 to TRBJ1-1; TRBD1 is possibly the D segment (5 matching bases). The DNA sequence is given as TGTGCCATCGCCGAAGGTTTAGGGGACACTGAAGCTTTCTTT. Its translation reads: CAIAEGLGDTEAFF.